The entry below describes one T cell receptor (beta chain). The antigen remains unidentified. Primers included in the PCR were 60 Vbeta and 13 Jbeta primers. Under the authors' procedure: Later work found 65 million to 85 million unique TCR beta chains, with 9.5 million to 14 million shared. Only in-frame clones appear in the TCRdb table, and some are missing; sequencing was by immunoSEQ multiplex PCR. V, J and clone size are those of that table, while D and trimming were read from the DNA. This repertoire shows roughly 100,000 clones, around four fifths found once; its top ten account for 2.5% to 3%. The data were taken from a study of cytomegalovirus exposure and HLA in healthy donors. Findings of the study overall: In a later analysis, a missense DCLRE1C variant was linked to TCR beta V- and J-gene trimming. An apparent linkage of common viral pathogens to several of the most significant clusters emerged in a later analysis.

CDR3 length equals 14 residues. Trimming took off 5 bases at V and 8 bases at J, with 13 bases between the two ends. Germline-derived CDR1 and CDR2 are MNHNS and SASEGT. This sequence was found in a man aged 35 to 55 in good health and CMV-seronegative. Sequencing used PBMCs. This chain links TRBV6-1 with TRBJ1-6; TRBD1 is a possible D gene (6 bases). The CDR3 nucleotides read TGTGCCAGCAGTTTCGCCAGGGGTGATTCACCCCTCCACTTT. Translation: CASSFARGDSPLHF.